Below are 21 T cell receptor beta chains sequenced from a single sample in a study of neoadjuvant nivolumab and ipilimumab in lung cancer (TCRdb year 2020). The label giving this sample's time point can be read as: pretherapy, before neoadjuvant immune checkpoint inhibitors. Library prep was done by the immunoSEQ multiplex PCR assay. TCRdb stores this immuneACCESS table with in-frame sequences only. Part of the clones is absent; in the studies checked, under half of the shortfall reflects unresolved V genes, and no reason is known for the rest. A total of roughly 39,000 clones appear in this sample, 89% of them only once. The ten largest account for about 3.6% of the sample. The sequencing used peripheral blood, collected before neoadjuvant nivolumab, alone or with ipilimumab. These receptors all come from an adult with non-small cell lung cancer.

This sequence joins TRBV7-2 and TRBJ2-7; a possible D gene is TRBD1 (5 bases). Germline loops: CDR1 SGHTA, CDR2 FQGNSA. V lost 0 bases, J lost 2 bases, and 14 bases lay in between. CDR3 size: 16 residues. The CDR3: CASSLAPAGNPYEQYF. The CDR3 DNA sequence: TGTGCCAGCAGCTTAGCGCCGGCAGGGAACCCCTACGAGCAGTACTTC.

The chain couples TRBV5-4 to TRBJ1-5; unclear D gene. CDR1 and CDR2 from the germline V gene are SGHNT and YYREEE (reference sequence). The CDR3 sequence is 17 residues long. Trimming took 0 bases from V and 5 from J, leaving 18 bases between them. The CDR3 DNA reads as TGTGCCAGCAGCTTGGCCGTGGGTCTTAGACCTGATCAGCCCCAGCATTTT. It specifies CASSLAVGLRPDQPQHF.

The chain joins TRBV10-3 to TRBJ2-1; D is possibly TRBD2 (6 bases). Trimming cost V 2 bases and J 11 bases, with 10 bases left between them. Per the germline V gene, CDR1 is ENHRY and CDR2 is SYGVKD. The CDR3 extends over 12 amino acids. The CDR3: CAISEVADQQFF. CDR3 sequence (DNA): TGTGCCATCAGTGAGGTAGCGGACCAGCAGTTCTTC.

The rearrangement uses TRBV5-6 and TRBJ1-1, with no clear D. Germline loops: CDR1 SGHDT, CDR2 YYEEEE. The CDR3 has 13 residues. The germline V and J ends were trimmed by 2 bases and 4 bases, with 9 bases remaining between them. This CDR3 is CASSLGYFTEAFF. As DNA, the CDR3 is TGTGCCAGCAGCTTAGGATACTTCACTGAAGCTTTCTTT.

The chain employs TRBV18 and TRBJ2-1; 11 bases fit TRBD1. There are 19 residues in the CDR3. Trimming at V came to 3 bases and at J to 7 bases, leaving 17 bases not matched to a gene. Germline CDR1 is KGHSH and CDR2 is LQKENI. This CDR3 reads CASSPWTGGMGREKNEQFF. The CDR3 DNA sequence: TGTGCCAGCTCACCTTGGACAGGGGGCATGGGGCGGGAAAAAAATGAGCAGTTCTTC.

This chain uses TRBV18 with TRBJ2-1; D is perhaps TRBD2 (6 bases). The CDR3 has 19 residues. Germline lookup yields CDR1 KGHSH and CDR2 LQKENI. With 1 base removed from V and 6 bases from J, the gap between germline ends came to 25 bases. CDR3 bases: TGTGCCAGCTCACCACAAGGGGCTTCGACGTGGGGACTTATCAATGAGCAGTTCTTC. Translation gives CASSPQGASTWGLINEQFF.

The chain has TRBV29-1 and TRBJ2-7, with TRBD2 identical over 9 bases. V shed 7 bases and J 5 bases; nucleotides not matched to a gene: 15. CDR1 is SQVTM, CDR2 ANQGSEA, per germline. CDR3 length: 15 amino acids. The CDR3 region is CSGGGAPGLGDEQYF. The CDR3 DNA follows: TGCAGCGGCGGGGGGGCCCCGGGACTAGGCGACGAGCAGTACTTC.

The chain has TRBV9 and TRBJ2-3; 9 bases are a match to TRBD2. V dropped 3 bases and J dropped 4; count of bases not matched to a gene: 9. CDR3 length: 16 amino acids. Germline V CDR1 and CDR2: SGDLS, YYNGEE. The CDR3 bases are TGTGCCAGCAGCGAAATCTGGGCGGGAGGGGCAGATACGCAGTATTTT. Translation: CASSEIWAGGADTQYF.

This clone is a singleton in its sample. The chain links TRBV5-1 to TRBJ1-3; 7 nucleotides align to TRBD1. V lost 0 bases, J lost 6 bases, and 6 bases stayed unmatched. Germline V lookup: CDR1 SGHRS, CDR2 YFSETQ. The CDR3 covers 15 residues. CDR3 sequence reads: CASSLERGQENTIYF. CDR3 sequence (DNA): TGCGCCAGCAGCTTGGAGAGGGGGCAGGAAAACACCATATATTTT.

The chain recombines TRBV5-6 with TRBJ1-2, with D hard to call. The V end was cut by 4 bases, the J end by 4 bases, with 8 bases between. This CDR3 comprises 12 residues. Germline V CDR1 and CDR2: SGHDT, YYEEEE. Here the CDR3 DNA reads TGTGCCAGCAGCCCGGGTAGCTATGGCTACACCTTC. Translated, it gives CASSPGSYGYTF.

CDR3 in amino acids: CASSQPFGVGTYEQYF. The CDR3, as DNA: TGTGCCAGCAGCCAACCCTTCGGGGTAGGCACCTACGAGCAGTACTTC. The rearrangement uses TRBV28 and TRBJ2-7; perhaps TRBD2 as D (5 bases). This CDR3 region has 16 residues. Between the trimmed V and J ends, which lost 6 bases and 2 bases, there was a span of 20 bases. Per germline, CDR1 MDHEN and CDR2 SYDVKM.

V usage is TRBV10-1 and J usage is TRBJ1-1; perhaps TRBD1 as D (5 bases). The germline V and J ends were trimmed by 6 bases and 3 bases, with 11 bases remaining between them. The CDR3 has 13 amino acids. Per germline, CDR1 WNHNN and CDR2 SYGVQD (reference sequence). CDR3 sequence: CASRWTRDTEAFF. CDR3 DNA sequence: TGCGCCAGCAGATGGACACGGGACACTGAAGCTTTCTTT.

The sample holds a few counts of this clone. The chain carries TRBV18 and TRBJ2-7; 9 nucleotides line up with TRBD1. The length of the CDR3 is 14 residues. Germline-derived CDR1 and CDR2 are KGHSH and LQKENI. V was pared by 6 bases and J by 4 bases, with 7 bases of the junction left unmatched. The CDR3 DNA reads TGTGCCAGCTCCGACGGGACAGGGCCATACGAGCAGTACTTC. Residues: CASSDGTGPYEQYF.

This rearrangement joins TRBV6-5 to TRBJ2-7, with D possibly TRBD2 on 6 matching bases. V was clipped by 4 bases and J by 6 bases, with 13 bases between them. The CDR3 is made up of 13 amino acids. Germline loops: CDR1 MNHEY, CDR2 SVGAGI. The CDR3 is CASSFRQGGEQYF. For the CDR3, the DNA is TGTGCCAGCAGTTTTAGGCAGGGAGGCGAGCAGTACTTC.

This clone was counted only a few times. V usage is TRBV7-6 and J usage is TRBJ2-2, with 8 bases fitting TRBD2. Germline V lookup: CDR1 SGHVS, CDR2 FNYEAQ. CDR3 length: 15 amino acids. Trimming removed 4 bases from V and 1 base from J; junction bases left unmatched: 2. CDR3: CASSSTSGNTGELFF. The CDR3 bases are TGTGCCAGCAGCTCCACTAGCGGGAACACCGGGGAGCTGTTTTTT.

V and J are TRBV28 and TRBJ1-2, with TRBD1 matching over 7 bases. V was clipped by 4 bases and J by 5 bases; unmatched bases: 7. CDR3 length: 14 amino acids. Germline V gene sequence: CDR1 MDHEN, CDR2 SYDVKM. The CDR3: CASSWPGQKYGYTF. CDR3 DNA: TGTGCCAGCAGTTGGCCGGGACAGAAGTATGGCTACACCTTC.

J is TRBJ2-1 and V is TRBV19; 10 bases align to TRBD2. Germline trimming cut 3 bases from V and 6 bases from J; bases unmatched to any gene: 11. The CDR3 spans 17 residues. Germline values: CDR1 LNHDA, CDR2 SQIVND (reference sequence). CDR3 in amino acids: CASSMALAGDGANEQFF. The CDR3 DNA sequence: TGTGCCAGTAGTATGGCTCTAGCGGGAGACGGGGCCAATGAGCAGTTCTTC.

The chain uses TRBV5-1 and TRBJ2-3; TRBD2 aligns across 12 bases. The V segment lost 4 bases and the J segment 2 bases; nucleotides outside the gene matches: 5. This CDR3 contains 16 residues. Germline assignment: CDR1 SGHRS and CDR2 YFSETQ. The CDR3 nucleotides read TGCGCCAGCAGCCTAGGGACTAGCGGGCACACAGATACGCAGTATTTT. Translation: CASSLGTSGHTDTQYF.

The chain couples TRBV30 to TRBJ1-5, with a weak D call TRBD1 (5 bases). The V gene lost 0 bases and the J gene lost 4 bases, with 13 bases spanning the gap. The germline V gene encodes CDR1 GTSNPN and CDR2 SVGIG (reference sequence). This CDR3 has 15 amino acids. The DNA for the CDR3 is TGTGCCTGGAGTGTTCGCCAGGGTTTTAATCAGCCCCAGCATTTT. It translates to CAWSVRQGFNQPQHF.

The rearrangement joins TRBV7-9 to TRBJ2-7; maybe TRBD1 (6 bases). The germline gives CDR1 SEHNR, CDR2 FQNEAQ (reference sequence). V was pared by 5 bases and J by 3 bases, with 23 bases between. The CDR3 is 17 residues long. CDR3 coding DNA: TGTGCCAGCAGCCCGCACCTCGAACCGACAGGCCGCTACGAGCAGTACTTC. Protein sequence: CASSPHLEPTGRYEQYF.

The rearrangement joins TRBV7-2 to TRBJ2-1; D is possibly TRBD1 or TRBD2 (5 bases each). The V end lost 7 bases, the J end lost 0 bases, and 13 bases lay between the germline ends. There are 15 residues in the CDR3. The germline V gene has CDR1 SGHTA and CDR2 FQGNSA. CDR3 residues: CASMPPGGSYNEQFF. As DNA, the CDR3 is TGTGCCAGCATGCCCCCTGGGGGCTCCTACAATGAGCAGTTCTTC.